The clone carrying this T cell receptor beta chain turned up a few times. The target antigen is unknown. The sample originates from a study of early T cells in non-severe SARS-CoV-2 infection. Overall study context: Sequenced material consisted of bulk RNA (from unsorted whole blood), and chains were unpaired.

In the library, individual cDNA molecules carried attached unique molecular identifiers. MiXCR, applied by TCRdb to the 5' RACE reads, yields one record per CDR3 protein. Of 70,000 to 85,000 distinct CDR3 sequences listed, around 10% are singletons. Germline V CDR1 and CDR2: SNHLY, FYNNEI. The V and J ends lost 6 bases and 5 bases respectively, with 19 bases between them. The CDR3 is 15 amino acids. Study-wide points: VDJdb matching skewed toward anti-spike CD8 responses, missing private and CD4 specificities.

The sequence was collected from an adult who was a healthcare worker with PCR-confirmed SARS-CoV-2 infection or an uninfected control (not recorded which). The donor label of this sample is uncertain. The chain carries TRBV2 and TRBJ2-5; weak D call: TRBD1 (5 bases). Sequenced here: whole blood, sampled at baseline. CDR3 protein: CASRPVPWGQETQYF. In DNA form, the CDR3 reads TGTGCCAGCAGACCTGTACCCTGGGGCCAGGAGACCCAGTACTTC.